The 21 T cell receptor beta chains in this list originate from one sample, sequenced in a study of neurological immune-mediated disorders. MiXCR, run by TCRdb on the 5' RACE reads, gives a single entry per CDR3 protein. The data show about 22,000 distinct CDR3 sequences, around 6.2% seen once. The sample was CD8+ T cells from blood. The receptor source for this set is a young man in good health.

Here the CDR3 reads CASSDDVNQPQHF. The CDR3 DNA is TGTGCCAGCAGCGATGACGTGAATCAGCCCCAGCATTTT. This sequence joins TRBV9 and TRBJ1-5; D not resolved. This CDR3 is built from 13 residues. CDR1 and CDR2 from the germline V gene are SGDLS and YYNGEE. V was cut by 3 bases and J by 4 bases, with 8 bases left in between. Together with reference TRBV9 and TRBJ1-5, the CDR3 gives the full variable domain: DSGVTQTPKHLITATGQRVTLRCSPRSGDLSVYWYQQSLDQGLQFLIQYYNGEERAKGNILERFSAQQFPDLHSELNLSSLELGDSALYFCASSDDVNQPQHFGDGTRLSIL.

This clonotype was seen only a few times. V usage is TRBV7-3 and J usage is TRBJ2-1; D is unresolved. Looked up from germline, CDR1 is SGHTA and CDR2 is FQGTGA. V was clipped by 2 bases and J by 0 bases, with 11 bases between them. CDR3 length equals 16 residues. DNA of the CDR3: TGTGCCAGCAGCTTATATCCCACGAGCTCCTACAATGAGCAGTTCTTC. Encoded protein: CASSLYPTSSYNEQFF.

Ten or more counts support this clonotype. This chain joins TRBV10-3 and TRBJ2-6; D is unresolved. The V end lost 0 bases, the J end lost 0 bases, and 6 bases lay between the germline ends. The CDR3 is 16 residues long. The germline V gene has CDR1 ENHRY and CDR2 SYGVKD. The CDR3 loop is CAISESGDSGANVLTF. The DNA for the CDR3 is TGTGCCATCAGTGAGTCTGGGGACTCTGGGGCCAACGTCCTGACTTTC.

This clonotype came up many times. This chain uses TRBV28 with TRBJ1-1; D might be TRBD1 (6 bases). CDR1 and CDR2 (germline): MDHEN, SYDVKM. V was trimmed by 3 bases and J by 1 base, leaving 12 bases between them. The CDR3 is 15 amino acids. In DNA, the CDR3 is TGTGCCAGCAGTTTGCCCAGGGGTAGGAACACTGAAGCTTTCTTT. This translates into CASSLPRGRNTEAFF.

The J gene is TRBJ2-3, the V gene TRBV21-1; the DNA was not compared with TRBD2, the D call given in the table. TRBV21-1 counts as a pseudogene. The CDR3 runs to 16 residues. CDR3 amino acids: CASIPQRGGLADTQYF. The CDR3 region has the DNA TGTGCCAGCATCCCCCAGAGGGGGGGACTCGCTGATACGCAGTATTTT.

This clonotype was counted many times. The chain uses TRBV7-2 and TRBJ2-7; D call uncertain. The CDR3 length is 14 residues. CDR1 is SGHTA, CDR2 FQGNSA, per germline. V lost 2 bases and J lost 1, with 9 bases in between. DNA for the CDR3: TGTGCCAGCAGCTTAATCCCCGGGTCCTACGAGCAGTACTTC. As protein: CASSLIPGSYEQYF.

This clonotype was counted many times. The genes are TRBV29-1 and TRBJ2-2; no firm D call. Germline V CDR1 and CDR2: SQVTM, ANQGSEA. The V and J ends lost 4 bases and 5 bases respectively, with 17 bases between them. The CDR3 loop spans 15 amino acids. This CDR3 reads CSVVSGEGNTGELFF. The CDR3 bases are TGCAGCGTTGTAAGTGGTGAAGGGAATACCGGGGAGCTGTTTTTT.

The CDR3 sequence: CASSQESDGYNEQFF. The CDR3 DNA sequence: TGTGCCAGCAGCCAAGAAAGCGACGGATACAATGAGCAGTTCTTC. This rearrangement joins TRBV4-2 to TRBJ2-1; no reliable D call. V was pared by 0 bases and J by 4 bases, with 10 bases between. This CDR3 is 15 amino acids long. Germline lookup yields CDR1 LGHNA and CDR2 YNFKEQ.

In its sample, this clonotype was seen many times. This chain uses TRBV9 with TRBJ1-3; D call uncertain. V lost 0 bases and J lost 1, with 20 bases in between. This CDR3 is 19 amino acids long. Germline V gene sequence: CDR1 SGDLS, CDR2 YYNGEE. The CDR3 nucleotides are TGTGCCAGCAGCGTAGTAAGCCCCCAAGACGACACGTCTGGAAACACCATATATTTT. This translates into CASSVVSPQDDTSGNTIYF.

This clonotype was observed at least ten times. The chain has TRBV9 and TRBJ2-1, with TRBD2 matching 11 bases. Germline lookup yields CDR1 SGDLS and CDR2 YYNGEE. There are 14 residues in the CDR3. V was clipped by 4 bases and J by 8 bases; unmatched bases: 5. CDR3 DNA: TGTGCCAGCAGCATTAGCGGGGGGGCCTATGAGCAGTTCTTC. Protein: CASSISGGAYEQFF.

This clonotype was picked up many times. The J gene is TRBJ1-2, the V gene TRBV20-1; a weak D match, TRBD1 (5 bases). Between the trimmed V and J ends, which lost 0 bases and 0 bases, there was a span of 23 bases. Germline CDR1 reads DFQATT; CDR2 reads SNEGSKA (reference sequence). CDR3 length equals 19 residues. CDR3 residues: CSARDNRPDILMSNYGYTF. The CDR3 bases are TGCAGTGCTAGAGATAATCGTCCGGACATCTTAATGTCTAACTATGGCTACACCTTC.

This clonotype was observed at least ten times. The chain employs TRBV6-2 or TRBV6-3 and TRBJ1-1, with 7 bases identical to TRBD1. The V gene's germline CDR1 is MNHEY and CDR2 SVGEGT. The CDR3 runs 12 residues. V gave up 5 bases and J gave up 7 bases; unmatched junction bases: 4. Written as DNA, the CDR3 is TGTGCCAGCAGTCGAGGGGGCGGTGAAGCTTTCTTT. Translated: CASSRGGGEAFF.

This clonotype was seen repeatedly, ten times or more. This sequence joins TRBV12-3 or TRBV12-4 and TRBJ2-3; TRBD1 might be the D (6 bases). The ends were cut back, 2 bases at V and 3 bases at J, with 15 bases in the middle. This CDR3 contains 16 residues. CDR3 residues: CASSLFLGARTDTQYF. For the CDR3, the DNA is TGTGCCAGCAGTTTATTTTTGGGGGCGCGGACAGATACGCAGTATTTT.

This clonotype was detected ten times or more. This chain connects TRBV19 to TRBJ2-2; tentatively, D is TRBD1 or TRBD2 (5 bases each). Germline loops: CDR1 LNHDA, CDR2 SQIVND (reference sequence). Trimming took 1 base from V and 4 from J, leaving 10 bases between them. This CDR3 region has 15 residues. The CDR3 nucleotides are TGTGCCAGTAGTATAGGGGGCCGGGGCACCGGGGAGCTGTTTTTT. This gives the protein CASSIGGRGTGELFF.

This clonotype has a count of ten or more. The genes are TRBV7-3 and TRBJ2-2; 7 positions agree with TRBD1. Per germline, CDR1 SGHTA and CDR2 FQGTGA. V lost 5 bases to trimming and J lost 4 bases; unmatched junction nucleotides: 13. The CDR3 loop spans 17 amino acids. DNA of the CDR3: TGTGCCAGCAGCGCCCGACCGGGACAGTCCTTCACCGGGGAGCTGTTTTTT. It yields the protein CASSARPGQSFTGELFF.

There are many counts of this clonotype. CDR3 region: CATSDPGLGEGADTQYF. CDR3 nucleotides: TGTGCCACCAGTGATCCAGGACTAGGAGAGGGGGCAGATACGCAGTATTTT. This chain joins TRBV24-1 and TRBJ2-3, with D maybe TRBD2 (7 bases). Per the germline V gene, CDR1 is KGHDR and CDR2 is SFDVKD. Trimming took off 3 bases at V and 4 bases at J, with 19 bases between the two ends. The CDR3 sequence is 17 residues long.

This clonotype was seen at least ten times. The chain carries TRBV5-6 and TRBJ1-1; D unresolved. Between the trimmed V and J ends, which lost 3 bases and 1 base, there was a span of 10 bases. The CDR3 spans 14 residues. The germline gives CDR1 SGHDT, CDR2 YYEEEE. The chain's CDR3 is CASSYNPGNTEAFF. The CDR3 DNA follows: TGTGCCAGCAGCTACAATCCTGGGAACACTGAAGCTTTCTTT. Full variable domain (remainder filled in from reference TRBV5-6 and TRBJ1-1): DAGVTQSPTHLIKTRGQQVTLRCSPKSGHDTVSWYQQALGQGPQFIFQYYEEEERQRGNFPDRFSGHQFPNYSSELNVNALLLGDSALYLCASSYNPGNTEAFFGQGTRLTVV.

The table lists this clonotype with many counts. This sequence joins TRBV6-1 and TRBJ2-7; 10 bases agree with TRBD1. The length of the CDR3 is 15 residues. J was trimmed by 5 bases and V by 6 bases; bases with no gene match: 10. Per the germline V gene, CDR1 is MNHNS and CDR2 is SASEGT. CDR3 amino acids: CASSPWTGGRNEQYF. CDR3 coding DNA: TGTGCCAGCAGCCCATGGACAGGGGGTAGGAACGAGCAGTACTTC.

In its sample, this clonotype was seen many times. J is TRBJ1-1 and V is TRBV29-1; D is uncertain. Germline-derived CDR1 and CDR2 are SQVTM and ANQGSEA. This CDR3 is 15 amino acids long. The V gene lost 0 bases and the J gene lost 0 bases, with 11 bases spanning the gap. Here the CDR3 DNA reads TGCAGCGTTGAAGATCACGAGGGTTTGAACACTGAAGCTTTCTTT. Its protein is CSVEDHEGLNTEAFF.

This clonotype has ten or more counts. The gene calls are TRBV6-5 and TRBJ2-3, with D maybe TRBD2 (5 bases). V dropped 0 bases and J dropped 2 bases, with 15 bases sitting between them. The CDR3 is 17 residues long. Germline CDR1 is MNHEY and CDR2 is SVGAGI. This CDR3 reads CASSYSMGGDYTDTQYF. The CDR3 bases are TGTGCCAGCAGTTACTCGATGGGCGGAGACTACACAGATACGCAGTATTTT.

A note on this clonotype: A much larger clonotype is one base distant, so this may be a read error. The J gene is TRBJ1-5, the V gene TRBV10-2; no reliable D call. Germline CDR1 is WSHSY and CDR2 is SAAADI. CDR3 size: 16 residues. The V end lost 0 bases, the J end lost 4 bases, and 13 bases lay between the germline ends. The CDR3 is CASSESDRVGNQPQHF. DNA for the CDR3: TGCGCCAGCAGTGAGTCTGATAGGGTAGGGAATCAGCCCCAGCATTTT.